This section outlines one TCR beta chain sequence together with its context. The antigen is unknown. This may be a read error: a much more frequent sequence differs by one nucleotide. The CDR3 consists of 14 residues. Germline V gene data show CDR1 as SGHRS and CDR2 as YFSETQ. This sample is part of a study of T cells after yellow fever vaccination. Via MiXCR, TCRdb re-called the 5' RACE reads, giving one row per CDR3 protein. The sample carries about 320,000 distinct CDR3 sequences, 4% to 5.5% recorded once. Study-level findings and limits: Among primary-vaccination clones, most reappeared after the booster, at 96% for CD4 and around 91% for CD8.

V is TRBV5-1 and J is TRBJ1-6; 8 bases align to TRBD1. The sample here was PBMCs, taken 15 days after the yellow fever booster vaccination. This TCR came from a man younger than 30 who received the YFV17D yellow fever vaccine. The CDR3 coding sequence is TGCGCCAGCAGCGGACAGGGACTCCGGTCACCCCCCCACTTT. Its protein is CASSGQGLRSPPHF.